These T cell receptor beta chains were read from a single sample in a study of T cell responses to AZD1222 COVID-19 vaccine. The assay was immunoSEQ multiplex PCR, and TCRdb's table has in-frame clones only and misses some. The repertoire includes about 120,000 clones, 92% of them detected once, and approximately 1.5% sits in the top ten. This material consisted of peripheral blood, taken on day 0 of AZD1222 vaccination. The receptors stem from an adult in good health. Each CDR3 is given with its conserved first and last residue. The order of the fields is J gene, V gene, D gene, clone size, CDR3 DNA, CDR3 protein. A D gene is named only where the DNA matches it firmly. Rows give clone size only sometimes, using once, few, many, or a class for an expanded clone.

TRBJ1-1 | TRBV27 | TRBD1 | NA | TGTGCCAGCAGTTTTCTTCCGGACAGGGTGGGGAGCACTGAAGCTTTCTTT | CASSFLPDRVGSTEAFF
TRBJ1-5 | TRBV30 | NA | NA | TGTGCCTGGAGTGAGGGGCCATATAGCAATCAGCCCCAGCATTTT | CAWSEGPYSNQPQHF
TRBJ2-3 | TRBV6-4 | NA | NA | TGTGCCAGCAGTGCCGTCTGCTGGGGGTTTACAGATACGCAGTATTTT | CASSAVCWGFTDTQYF
TRBJ2-2 | TRBV19 | NA | NA | TGTGCCTCTCGTGGGTTAGCGAACACCGGGGAGCTGTTTTTT | CASRGLANTGELFF
TRBJ1-1 | TRBV6-5 | NA | NA | TGTGCCATCGTGTGGGGGGCCGGCACTGAAGCTTTCTTT | CAIVWGAGTEAFF
TRBJ1-2 | TRBV5-6 | NA | NA | TGTGCCAGCAGCTTGGTCGGCGTAGGTGGCTACACCTTC | CASSLVGVGGYTF
TRBJ1-2 | TRBV20-1 | NA | NA | TGCAGTGCTGGGGGCCAGTGGAGCTACACCTTC | CSAGGQWSYTF
TRBJ1-4 | TRBV19 | TRBD1 | NA | TGTGCCAGTAGACTGACAGGGCATAATGAAAAACTGTTTTTT | CASRLTGHNEKLFF
TRBJ1-6 | TRBV7-2 | TRBD1 | NA | TGTGCCAGCAGCTTAGGCTTGGTGGGACAGGGAAGTTCACCCCTCCACTTT | CASSLGLVGQGSSPLHF
TRBJ2-1 | TRBV10-3 | NA | NA | TGTGCCATCAGTGAGGGGGGACTTTCGGCTGAGCAGTTCTTC | CAISEGGLSAEQFF
TRBJ1-6 | TRBV6-1 | NA | NA | TGTGCCAGCAGTGAGGACAGTACTTCACCCCTCCACTTT | CASSEDSTSPLHF
TRBJ1-2 | TRBV7-2 | TRBD1 | once | TGTGCCAGCAGCTTAGTAATGGGGACAGGAGTCTATGGCTACACCTTC | CASSLVMGTGVYGYTF
TRBJ1-2 | TRBV15 | NA | NA | TGTGCCACCAGCAGAGTACAGGGCGGGGGTAACTATGGCTACACCTTC | CATSRVQGGGNYGYTF